The TCR beta chain described here comes from a study of blood T cell repertoires in COVID-19. The wider study: Spain, Italy and the United States supplied samples that represented acute and convalescent COVID-19. PBMCs, B-cell-depleted T cells, or T cells provided the cDNA or gDNA that made up the material.

In Seattle, patients joined the study during active infection and were tracked longitudinally. Profiled with immunoSEQ multiplex PCR; TCRdb holds only in-frame clones, not every one. The repertoire holds about 180,000 clones, with 83% as singletons. Material: peripheral blood. This receptor was taken from a woman aged 70-85 years with COVID-19, enrolled during active disease.

The DNA of the CDR3 is TGCGCCAGCAGCACAGGGACAGGGCGAGCAACTAATGAAAAACTGTTTTTT. Translation: CASSTGTGRATNEKLFF. V and J are TRBV5-1 and TRBJ1-4, with 9 bases that match TRBD1. This CDR3 has 17 residues. V shed 4 bases, J shed 0 bases, and the junction held 7 bases outside the gene matches. The germline gives CDR1 SGHRS, CDR2 YFSETQ.